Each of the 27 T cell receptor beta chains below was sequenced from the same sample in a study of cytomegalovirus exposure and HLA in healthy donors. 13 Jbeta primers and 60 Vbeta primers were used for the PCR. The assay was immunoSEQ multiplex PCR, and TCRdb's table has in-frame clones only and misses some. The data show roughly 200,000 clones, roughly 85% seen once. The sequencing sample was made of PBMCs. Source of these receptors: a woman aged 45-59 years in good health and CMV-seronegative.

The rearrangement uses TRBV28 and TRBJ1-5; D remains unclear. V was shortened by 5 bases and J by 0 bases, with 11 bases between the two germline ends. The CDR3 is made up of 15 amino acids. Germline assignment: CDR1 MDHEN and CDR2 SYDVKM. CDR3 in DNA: TGTGCCAGCAGTCCCGTACAGCTTAGCAATCAGCCCCAGCATTTT. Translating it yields CASSPVQLSNQPQHF.

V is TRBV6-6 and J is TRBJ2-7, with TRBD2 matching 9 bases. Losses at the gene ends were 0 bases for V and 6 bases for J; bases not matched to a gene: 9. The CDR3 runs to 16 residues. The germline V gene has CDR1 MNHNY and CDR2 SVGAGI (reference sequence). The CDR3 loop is CASSYSGGGRVGEQYF. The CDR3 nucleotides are TGTGCCAGCAGTTACTCAGGAGGCGGGAGGGTCGGCGAGCAGTACTTC.

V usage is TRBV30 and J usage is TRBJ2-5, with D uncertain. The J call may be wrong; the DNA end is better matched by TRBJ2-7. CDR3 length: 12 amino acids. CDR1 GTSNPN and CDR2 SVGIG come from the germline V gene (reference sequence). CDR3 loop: CAWSVRSNEQYF. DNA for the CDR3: TGTGCCTGGAGTGTCCGGTCAAACGAGCAGTACTTC.

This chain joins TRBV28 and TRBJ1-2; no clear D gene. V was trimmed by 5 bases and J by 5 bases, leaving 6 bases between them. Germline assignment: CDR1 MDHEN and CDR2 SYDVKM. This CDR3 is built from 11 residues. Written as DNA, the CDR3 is TGTGCCAGCAGTGGGAGTTATGGCTACACCTTC. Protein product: CASSGSYGYTF.

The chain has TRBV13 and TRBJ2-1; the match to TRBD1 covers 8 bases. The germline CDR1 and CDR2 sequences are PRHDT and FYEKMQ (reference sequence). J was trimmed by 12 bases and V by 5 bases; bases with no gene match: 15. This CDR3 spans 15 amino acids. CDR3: CASSHGQGFRDGQFF. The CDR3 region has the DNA TGTGCCAGCAGCCATGGACAGGGATTTCGGGATGGGCAGTTCTTC.

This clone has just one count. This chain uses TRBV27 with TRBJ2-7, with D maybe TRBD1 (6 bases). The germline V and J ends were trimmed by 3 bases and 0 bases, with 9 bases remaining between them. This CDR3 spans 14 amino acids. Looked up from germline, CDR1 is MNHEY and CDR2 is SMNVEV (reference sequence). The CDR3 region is CASSLGASSYEQYF. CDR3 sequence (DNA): TGTGCCAGCAGTTTGGGGGCGTCCTCCTACGAGCAGTACTTC.

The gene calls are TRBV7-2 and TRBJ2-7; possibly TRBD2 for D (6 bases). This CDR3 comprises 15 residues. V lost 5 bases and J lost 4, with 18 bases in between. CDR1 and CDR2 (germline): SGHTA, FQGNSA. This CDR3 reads CASSPPGGRGYEQYF. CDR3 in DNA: TGTGCCAGCAGCCCCCCTGGAGGGAGAGGGTACGAGCAGTACTTC.

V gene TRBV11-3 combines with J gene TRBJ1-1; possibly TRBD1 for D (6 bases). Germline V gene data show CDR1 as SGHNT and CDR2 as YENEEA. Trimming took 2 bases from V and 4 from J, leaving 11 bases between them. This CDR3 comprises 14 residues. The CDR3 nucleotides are TGTGCCAGCAGCTTAAACCCACAGGGCACTGAAGCTTTCTTT. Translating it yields CASSLNPQGTEAFF.

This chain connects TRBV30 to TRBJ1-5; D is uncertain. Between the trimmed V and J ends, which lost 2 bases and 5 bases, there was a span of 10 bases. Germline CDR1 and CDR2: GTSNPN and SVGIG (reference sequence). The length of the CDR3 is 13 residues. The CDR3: CAWSITSHQPQHF. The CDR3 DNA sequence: TGTGCCTGGAGTATTACGAGCCATCAGCCCCAGCATTTT.

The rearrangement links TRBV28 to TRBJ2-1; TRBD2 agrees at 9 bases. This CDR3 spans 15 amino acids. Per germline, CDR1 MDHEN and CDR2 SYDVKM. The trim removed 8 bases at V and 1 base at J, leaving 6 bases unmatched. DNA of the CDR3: TGTGCCAGCTTCGATAGCGGGAGATCCTACAATGAGCAGTTCTTC. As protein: CASFDSGRSYNEQFF.

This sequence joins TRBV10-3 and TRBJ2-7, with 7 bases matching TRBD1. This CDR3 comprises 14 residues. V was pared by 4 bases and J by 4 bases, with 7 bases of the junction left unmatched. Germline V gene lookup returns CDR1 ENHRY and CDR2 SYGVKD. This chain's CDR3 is CAISGTGTEYEQYF. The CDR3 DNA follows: TGTGCCATCAGTGGGACCGGGACAGAATACGAGCAGTACTTC.

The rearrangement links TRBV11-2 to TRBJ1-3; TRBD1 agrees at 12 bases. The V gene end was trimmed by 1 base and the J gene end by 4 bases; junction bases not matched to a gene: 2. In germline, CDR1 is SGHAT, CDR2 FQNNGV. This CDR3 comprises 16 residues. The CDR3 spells CASSLAGTGGGNTIYF. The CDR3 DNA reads TGTGCCAGCAGCTTAGCCGGGACAGGGGGCGGAAACACCATATATTTT.

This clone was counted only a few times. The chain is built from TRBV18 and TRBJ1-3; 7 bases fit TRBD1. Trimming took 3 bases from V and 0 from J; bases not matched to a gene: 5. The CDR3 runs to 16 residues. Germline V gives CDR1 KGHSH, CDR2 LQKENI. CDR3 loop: CASSPQGGYSGNTIYF. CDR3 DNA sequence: TGTGCCAGCTCACCGCAGGGGGGCTACTCTGGAAACACCATATATTTT.

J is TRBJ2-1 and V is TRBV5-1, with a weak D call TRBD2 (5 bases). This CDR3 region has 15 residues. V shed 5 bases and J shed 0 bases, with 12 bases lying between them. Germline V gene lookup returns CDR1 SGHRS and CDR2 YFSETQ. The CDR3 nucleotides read TGCGCCAGCAGTTTAGGTGGAGGCTCCTACAATGAGCAGTTCTTC. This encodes CASSLGGGSYNEQFF.

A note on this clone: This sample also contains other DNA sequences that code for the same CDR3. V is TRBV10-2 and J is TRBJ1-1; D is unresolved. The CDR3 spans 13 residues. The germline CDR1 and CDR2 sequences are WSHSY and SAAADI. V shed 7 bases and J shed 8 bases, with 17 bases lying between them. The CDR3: CASTSLRREEAFF. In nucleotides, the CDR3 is TGCGCCAGCACTTCATTGCGGAGGGAAGAAGCTTTCTTT.

The CDR3 coding sequence is TGTGCCATCAGCTCGGGACAGGGGAGCTCCTACAATGAGCAGTTCTTC. Its translation: CAISSGQGSSYNEQFF. V and J are TRBV10-3 and TRBJ2-1; 10 bases are a match to TRBD1. Germline V gene sequence: CDR1 ENHRY, CDR2 SYGVKD. With 6 bases clipped from V and 0 bases from J, the junction kept 5 bases outside the gene matches. The CDR3 is made up of 16 amino acids.

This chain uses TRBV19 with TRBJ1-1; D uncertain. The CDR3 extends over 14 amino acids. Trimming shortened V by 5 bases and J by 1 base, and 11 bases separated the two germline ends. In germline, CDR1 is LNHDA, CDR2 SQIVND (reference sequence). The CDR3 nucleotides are TGTGCCAGTAGTCCCTCGGGAGGGAACACTGAAGCTTTCTTT. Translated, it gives CASSPSGGNTEAFF.

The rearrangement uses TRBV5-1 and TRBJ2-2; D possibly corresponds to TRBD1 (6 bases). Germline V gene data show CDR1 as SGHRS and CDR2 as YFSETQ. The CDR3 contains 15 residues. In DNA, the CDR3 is TGCGCGACTCGACAGGCCACACCGGGCACCGGGGAGCTGTTTTTT. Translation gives CATRQATPGTGELFF.

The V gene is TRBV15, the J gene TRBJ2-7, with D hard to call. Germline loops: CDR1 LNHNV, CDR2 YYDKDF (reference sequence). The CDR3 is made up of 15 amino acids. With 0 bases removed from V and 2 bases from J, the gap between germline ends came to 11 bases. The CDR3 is CATSRDSTLPYEQYF. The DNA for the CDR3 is TGTGCCACCAGCAGAGATTCGACTCTTCCCTACGAGCAGTACTTC.

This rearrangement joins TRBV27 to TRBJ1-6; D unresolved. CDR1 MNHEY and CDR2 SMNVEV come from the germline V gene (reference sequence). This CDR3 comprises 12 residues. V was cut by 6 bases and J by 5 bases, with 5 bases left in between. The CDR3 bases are TGTGCCAGCAGACGGGATAATTCACCCCTCCACTTT. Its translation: CASRRDNSPLHF.

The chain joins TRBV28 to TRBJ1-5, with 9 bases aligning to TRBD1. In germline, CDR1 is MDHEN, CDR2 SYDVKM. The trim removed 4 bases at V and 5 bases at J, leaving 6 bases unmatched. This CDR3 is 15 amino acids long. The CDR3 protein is CASSYGQGLYQPQHF. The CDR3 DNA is TGTGCCAGCAGTTACGGACAGGGGCTATATCAGCCCCAGCATTTT.

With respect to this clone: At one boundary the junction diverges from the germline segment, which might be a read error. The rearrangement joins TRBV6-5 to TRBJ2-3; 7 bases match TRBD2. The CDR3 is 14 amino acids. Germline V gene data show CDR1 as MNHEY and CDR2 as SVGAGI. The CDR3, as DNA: TGTGCCAGCAGTTACCTGACTAGCAGAGATACGCAGTATTTT. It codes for CASSYLTSRDTQYF.

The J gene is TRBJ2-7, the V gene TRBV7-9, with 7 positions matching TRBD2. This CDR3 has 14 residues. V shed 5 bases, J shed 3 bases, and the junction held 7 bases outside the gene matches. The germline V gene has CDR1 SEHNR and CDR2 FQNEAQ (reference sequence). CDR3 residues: CASSILWTSYEQYF. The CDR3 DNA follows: TGTGCCAGCAGCATCCTTTGGACTAGCTACGAGCAGTACTTC.

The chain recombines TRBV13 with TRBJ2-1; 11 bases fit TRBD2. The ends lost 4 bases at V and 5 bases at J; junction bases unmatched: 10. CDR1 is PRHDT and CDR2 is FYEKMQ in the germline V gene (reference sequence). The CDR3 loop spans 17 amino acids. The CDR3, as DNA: TGTGCCAGCAGCTCATATACTAGCGGGAGAAGCGACAATGAGCAGTTCTTC. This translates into CASSSYTSGRSDNEQFF.

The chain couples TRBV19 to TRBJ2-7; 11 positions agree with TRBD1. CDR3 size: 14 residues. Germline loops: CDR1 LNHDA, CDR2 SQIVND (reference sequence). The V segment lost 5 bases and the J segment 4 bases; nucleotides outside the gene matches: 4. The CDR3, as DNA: TGTGCCAGTAGTTTCCGGGACAGGGGGTACGAGCAGTACTTC. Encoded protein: CASSFRDRGYEQYF.

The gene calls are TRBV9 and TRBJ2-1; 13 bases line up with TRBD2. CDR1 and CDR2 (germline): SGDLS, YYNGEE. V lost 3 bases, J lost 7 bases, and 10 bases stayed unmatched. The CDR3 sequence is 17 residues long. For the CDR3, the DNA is TGTGCCAGCAGCGATCCAACACTAGCGGGAGGGGGGAATGAGCAGTTCTTC. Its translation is CASSDPTLAGGGNEQFF.

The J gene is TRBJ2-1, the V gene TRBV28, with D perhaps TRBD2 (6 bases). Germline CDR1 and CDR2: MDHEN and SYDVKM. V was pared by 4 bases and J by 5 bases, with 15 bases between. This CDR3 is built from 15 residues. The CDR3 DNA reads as TGTGCCAGCAGTTGGGCGGGAAGGAATGACAATGAGCAGTTCTTC. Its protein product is CASSWAGRNDNEQFF.